This entry lists 15 T cell receptor beta chains sequenced from one sample in a study of T cell responses to AZD1222 COVID-19 vaccine. Generated by immunoSEQ multiplex PCR, the TCRdb table keeps only in-frame clones and is missing some. The table includes 200,000 to 250,000 clones, approximately 94% detected once. Sequenced here: peripheral blood, sampled on day 0 of MenACWY control vaccination. The receptor set was obtained from an adult in good health.

A note on this clone: Other DNA sequences of this sample code for an identical CDR3. The chain has TRBV7-2 and TRBJ1-1; a possible D gene is TRBD1 (5 bases). Germline CDR1 and CDR2: SGHTA and FQGNSA. The CDR3 is 13 residues long. V was pared by 1 base and J by 8 bases, with 11 bases between. CDR3 residues: CASSLGGTGEAFF. In DNA form, the CDR3 reads TGTGCCAGCAGCTTAGGGGGGACCGGGGAAGCTTTCTTT.

V gene TRBV29-1 combines with J gene TRBJ1-1; tentative D call: TRBD1 (5 bases). This CDR3 contains 13 residues. Germline assignment: CDR1 SQVTM and CDR2 ANQGSEA. The ends were cut back, 2 bases at V and 6 bases at J, with 13 bases in the middle. CDR3 sequence: CSVESGGRPEAFF. The CDR3 nucleotides read TGCAGCGTTGAATCCGGGGGACGCCCTGAAGCTTTCTTT. The entire variable domain, with the rest obtained from reference TRBV29-1 and TRBJ1-1, is as follows: SAVISQKPSRDICQRGTSLTIQCQVDSQVTMMFWYRQQPGQSLTLIATANQGSEATYESGFVIDKFPISRPNLTFSTLTVSNMSPEDSSIYLCSVESGGRPEAFFGQGTRLTVV.

The V and J genes are TRBV5-1 and TRBJ1-1; no clear D. The germline gives CDR1 SGHRS, CDR2 YFSETQ. The CDR3 is made up of 17 amino acids. V was clipped by 4 bases and J by 1 base, with 20 bases between them. CDR3 region: CASSVRPPERPNTEAFF. The CDR3 bases are TGCGCCAGCAGCGTCCGGCCCCCGGAAAGACCGAACACTGAAGCTTTCTTT.

The rearrangement uses TRBV20-1 and TRBJ1-1; no reliable D call. The germline gives CDR1 DFQATT, CDR2 SNEGSKA (reference sequence). V dropped 3 bases and J dropped 3 bases, with 5 bases sitting between them. The CDR3 consists of 11 residues. CDR3 bases: TGCAGTGCTAGGGTTCACACTGAAGCTTTCTTT. Encoded protein: CSARVHTEAFF.

This clone was recorded only once. Other nucleotide sequences in the sample specify the same CDR3. This rearrangement joins TRBV12-3 or TRBV12-4 to TRBJ1-1, with TRBD1 as a possible D gene (5 bases). Trimming took 5 bases from V and 4 from J, leaving 11 bases between them. CDR3 length equals 13 residues. The CDR3 bases are TGTGCCAGCAGTCTGGGGACGGGCACTGAAGCTTTCTTT. It codes for CASSLGTGTEAFF.

The V call is TRBV4-2, the J call TRBJ1-2, with 7 bases identical to TRBD1. V shed 1 base, J shed 3 bases, and the junction held 2 bases outside the gene matches. The CDR3 runs to 14 residues. CDR1 and CDR2 from the germline V gene are LGHNA and YNFKEQ. The CDR3 coding sequence is TGTGCCAGCAGCCAAGGGGACAGCCACTATGGCTACACCTTC. Translated, it gives CASSQGDSHYGYTF.

This clone was seen just once. The V and J genes are TRBV2 and TRBJ1-6, with D perhaps TRBD1 (5 bases). Germline CDR1 and CDR2: SNHLY and FYNNEI. There are 17 residues in the CDR3. Trimming took 6 bases from V and 6 from J, leaving 21 bases between them. The CDR3 region has the DNA TGTGCCAGCAGCCCCGGCCCCGACAGAGCCTTTAATTCACCCCTCCACTTT. Its translation: CASSPGPDRAFNSPLHF. Full variable domain (missing parts from reference TRBV2 and TRBJ1-6): EPEVTQTPSHQVTQMGQEVILRCVPISNHLYFYWYRQILGQKVEFLVSFYNNEISEKSEIFDDQFSVERPDGSNFTLKIRSTKLEDSAMYFCASSPGPDRAFNSPLHFGNGTRLTVT.

The chain joins TRBV10-2 to TRBJ2-1; TRBD2 might be the D (7 bases). The CDR3 sequence is 14 residues long. The germline gives CDR1 WSHSY, CDR2 SAAADI. Trimming left V 6 bases short and J 7 bases short, with 16 bases between. The CDR3 region has the DNA TGCGCCAGCAGAGGGGGGGCCGTGGGGAATGAGCAGTTCTTC. It specifies CASRGGAVGNEQFF.

The chain uses TRBV5-4 and TRBJ1-2; 9 bases agree with TRBD1. The ends lost 2 bases at V and 8 bases at J; junction bases unmatched: 4. CDR1 is SGHNT, CDR2 YYREEE, per germline (reference sequence). CDR3 size: 13 residues. The CDR3 nucleotides read TGTGCCAGCAGCTTACAGGGGGCGCAAGGCTACACCTTC. Encoded protein: CASSLQGAQGYTF.

V gene TRBV6-5 combines with J gene TRBJ1-4, with D tentatively TRBD1 (5 bases). This CDR3 spans 15 amino acids. CDR1 MNHEY and CDR2 SVGAGI come from the germline V gene. The germline V and J ends were trimmed by 4 bases and 8 bases, with 17 bases remaining between them. In DNA form, the CDR3 reads TGTGCCAGCAGTTCTGGGGCCTTGGGCTACGAAAAACTGTTTTTT. It translates to CASSSGALGYEKLFF.

The rearrangement links TRBV5-4 to TRBJ1-6, with no clear D. The CDR3 contains 13 residues. Germline lookup yields CDR1 SGHNT and CDR2 YYREEE (reference sequence). The V and J ends lost 3 bases and 7 bases respectively, with 8 bases between them. The CDR3 loop is CASSSGGNSPLHF. CDR3 coding DNA: TGTGCCAGCAGCTCCGGAGGAAATTCACCCCTCCACTTT.

The CDR3 coding sequence is TGTGCCAGTAGTGACAGCCCCAATTCACCCCTCCACTTT. Its protein is CASSDSPNSPLHF. V and J are TRBV19 and TRBJ1-6; D possibly corresponds to TRBD1 (5 bases). CDR3 length equals 13 residues. Trimming left V 5 bases short and J 7 bases short, with 9 bases between. CDR1 and CDR2 from the germline V gene are LNHDA and SQIVND (reference sequence).

The CDR3 bases are TGTGCCAGCAGCAACCGGGGACAGAGCAATCAGCCCCAGCATTTT. It translates to CASSNRGQSNQPQHF. The chain employs TRBV21-1 and TRBJ1-5; the D call of TRBD1 is as the table states it, not checked on the DNA. TRBV21-1 is flagged as a pseudogene. CDR3 length equals 15 residues.

This clone was recorded only once. V is TRBV30 and J is TRBJ1-2, with 10 bases aligning to TRBD1. The CDR3 is 14 residues long. Germline trimming cut 0 bases from V and 8 bases from J; bases unmatched to any gene: 6. Per the germline V gene, CDR1 is GTSNPN and CDR2 is SVGIG (reference sequence). This CDR3 is CAWSVTGTGVGYTF. CDR3 coding DNA: TGTGCCTGGAGTGTAACCGGGACAGGGGTCGGCTACACCTTC.

This clone has a handful of counts. J is TRBJ1-5 and V is TRBV19; TRBD1 matches 9 bases. This CDR3 is 15 amino acids long. After removal of 8 bases from V and 5 bases from J, the junction contained 10 bases not matched to a gene. Germline V gene data show CDR1 as LNHDA and CDR2 as SQIVND (reference sequence). CDR3 sequence (DNA): TGTGCCAGTCGCTCAGGACAGGGGAGATATCAGCCCCAGCATTTT. Residues: CASRSGQGRYQPQHF.